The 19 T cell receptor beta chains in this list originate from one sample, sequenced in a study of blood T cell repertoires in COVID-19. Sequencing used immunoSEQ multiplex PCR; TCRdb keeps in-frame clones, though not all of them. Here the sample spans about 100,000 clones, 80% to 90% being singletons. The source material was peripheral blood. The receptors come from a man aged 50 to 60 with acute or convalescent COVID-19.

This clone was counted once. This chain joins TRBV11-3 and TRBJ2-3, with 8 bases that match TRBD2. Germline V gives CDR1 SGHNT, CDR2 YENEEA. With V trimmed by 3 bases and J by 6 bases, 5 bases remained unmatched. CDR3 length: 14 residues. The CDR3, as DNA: TGTGCCAGCAGCTTTTCGGGAGGGGGGGATACGCAGTATTTT. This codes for CASSFSGGGDTQYF.

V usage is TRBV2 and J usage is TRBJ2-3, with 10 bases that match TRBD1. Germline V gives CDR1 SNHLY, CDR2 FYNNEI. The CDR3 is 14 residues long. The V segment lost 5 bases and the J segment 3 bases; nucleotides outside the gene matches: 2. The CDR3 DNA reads TGTGCCAGCAGTTCGGGACAGGGGACAGATACGCAGTATTTT. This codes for CASSSGQGTDTQYF.

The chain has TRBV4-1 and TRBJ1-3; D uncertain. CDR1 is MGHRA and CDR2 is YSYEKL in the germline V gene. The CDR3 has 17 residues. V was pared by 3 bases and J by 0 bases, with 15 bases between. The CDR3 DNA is TGCGCCAGCAGCCAGGCGGCGGGCCTGCTCTCTGGAAACACCATATATTTT. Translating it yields CASSQAAGLLSGNTIYF.

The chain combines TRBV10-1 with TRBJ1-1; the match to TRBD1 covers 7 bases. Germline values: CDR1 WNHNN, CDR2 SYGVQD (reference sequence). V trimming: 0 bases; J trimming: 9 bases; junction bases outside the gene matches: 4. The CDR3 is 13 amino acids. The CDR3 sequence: CASSESGGQQAFF. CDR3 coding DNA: TGCGCCAGCAGTGAGTCGGGGGGACAGCAAGCTTTCTTT.

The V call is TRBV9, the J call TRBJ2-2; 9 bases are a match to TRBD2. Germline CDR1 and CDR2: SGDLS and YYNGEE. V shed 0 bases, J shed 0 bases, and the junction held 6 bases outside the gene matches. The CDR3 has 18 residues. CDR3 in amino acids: CASSVAPAGGPNTGELFF. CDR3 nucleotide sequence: TGTGCCAGCAGCGTAGCCCCAGCGGGAGGACCGAACACCGGGGAGCTGTTTTTT.

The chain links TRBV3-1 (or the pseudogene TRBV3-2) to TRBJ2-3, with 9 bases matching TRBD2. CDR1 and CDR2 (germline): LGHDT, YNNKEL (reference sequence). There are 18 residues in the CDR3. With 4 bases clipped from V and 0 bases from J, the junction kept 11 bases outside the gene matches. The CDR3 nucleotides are TGTGCCAGCAGCCCCGGGTTAGCGGGGGACTCTAGCACAGATACGCAGTATTTT. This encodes CASSPGLAGDSSTDTQYF.

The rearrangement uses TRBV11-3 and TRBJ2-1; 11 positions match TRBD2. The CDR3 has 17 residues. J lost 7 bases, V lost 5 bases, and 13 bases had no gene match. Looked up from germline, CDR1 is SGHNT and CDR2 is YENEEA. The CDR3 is CASSTPLSGRALNEQFF. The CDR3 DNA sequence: TGTGCCAGCAGCACCCCCCTTAGCGGGAGGGCCTTGAATGAGCAGTTCTTC.

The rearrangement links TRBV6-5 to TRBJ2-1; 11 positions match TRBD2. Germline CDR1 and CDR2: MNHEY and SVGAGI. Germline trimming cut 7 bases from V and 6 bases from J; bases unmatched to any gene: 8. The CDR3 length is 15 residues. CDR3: CASILGTSGSNEQFF. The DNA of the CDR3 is TGTGCCAGCATCTTGGGAACTAGCGGGAGCAATGAGCAGTTCTTC.

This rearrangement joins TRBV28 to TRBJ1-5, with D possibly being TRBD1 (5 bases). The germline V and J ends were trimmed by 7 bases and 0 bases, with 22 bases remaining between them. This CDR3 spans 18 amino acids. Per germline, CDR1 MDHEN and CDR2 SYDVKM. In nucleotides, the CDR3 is TGTGCCAGCAATGAAGGCTGGGGGGAGGCTTATAGCAATCAGCCCCAGCATTTT. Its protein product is CASNEGWGEAYSNQPQHF.

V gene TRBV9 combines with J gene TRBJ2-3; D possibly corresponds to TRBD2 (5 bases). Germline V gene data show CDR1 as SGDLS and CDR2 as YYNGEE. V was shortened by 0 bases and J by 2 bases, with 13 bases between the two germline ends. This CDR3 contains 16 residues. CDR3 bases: TGTGCCAGCAGCGTAGAAGCGGAGGCCATCACAGATACGCAGTATTTT. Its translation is CASSVEAEAITDTQYF.

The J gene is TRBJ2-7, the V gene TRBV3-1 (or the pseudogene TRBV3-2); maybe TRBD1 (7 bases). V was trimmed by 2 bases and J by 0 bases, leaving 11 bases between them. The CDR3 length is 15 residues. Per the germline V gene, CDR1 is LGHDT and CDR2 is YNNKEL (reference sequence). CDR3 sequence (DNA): TGTGCCAGCAGCCAACAGGGGGGAAGCTCCTACGAGCAGTACTTC. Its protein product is CASSQQGGSSYEQYF.

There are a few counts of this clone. CDR3 nucleotide sequence: TGCGCCAGCTTCCGGGAGGGCGCCGGGGAGCTGTTTTTT. Amino acid sequence: CASFREGAGELFF. V usage is TRBV5-1 and J usage is TRBJ2-2; 8 bases are shared with TRBD2. The CDR3 is 13 residues long. Unmatched junction bases numbered 5, after V lost 7 bases and J lost 6 bases. CDR1 SGHRS and CDR2 YFSETQ come from the germline V gene.

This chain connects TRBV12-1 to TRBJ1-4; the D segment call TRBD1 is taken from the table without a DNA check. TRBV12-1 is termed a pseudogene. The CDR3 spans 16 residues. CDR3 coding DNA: TGTGCCAGCAGCTCCGTGACAGGTGACTCTAATGAAAAACTGTTTTTT. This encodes CASSSVTGDSNEKLFF.

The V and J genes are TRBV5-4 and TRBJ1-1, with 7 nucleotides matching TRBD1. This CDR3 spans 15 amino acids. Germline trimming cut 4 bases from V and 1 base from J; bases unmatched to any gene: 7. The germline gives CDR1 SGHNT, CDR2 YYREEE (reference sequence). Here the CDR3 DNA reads TGTGCCAGCAGCCCTGATAGGGGGCGGAACACTGAAGCTTTCTTT. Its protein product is CASSPDRGRNTEAFF.

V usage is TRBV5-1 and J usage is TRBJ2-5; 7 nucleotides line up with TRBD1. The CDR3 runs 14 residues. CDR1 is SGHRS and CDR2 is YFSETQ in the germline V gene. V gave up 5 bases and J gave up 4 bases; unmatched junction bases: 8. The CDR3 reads CASRPTGVGETQYF. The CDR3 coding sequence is TGCGCCAGCAGGCCAACAGGGGTAGGAGAGACCCAGTACTTC.

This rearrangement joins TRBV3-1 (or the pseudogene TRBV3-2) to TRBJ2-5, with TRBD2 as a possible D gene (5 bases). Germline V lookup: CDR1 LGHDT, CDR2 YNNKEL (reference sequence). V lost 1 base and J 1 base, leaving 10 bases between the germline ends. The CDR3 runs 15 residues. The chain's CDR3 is CASSQGASGQETQYF. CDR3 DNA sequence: TGTGCCAGCAGCCAAGGCGCCAGCGGCCAAGAGACCCAGTACTTC.

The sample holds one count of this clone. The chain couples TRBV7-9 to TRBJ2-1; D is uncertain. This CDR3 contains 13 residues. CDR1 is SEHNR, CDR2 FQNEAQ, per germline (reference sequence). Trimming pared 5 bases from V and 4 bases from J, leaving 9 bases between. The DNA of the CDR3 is TGTGCCAGCAGCATTACAGAGTACAATGAGCAGTTCTTC. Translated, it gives CASSITEYNEQFF.

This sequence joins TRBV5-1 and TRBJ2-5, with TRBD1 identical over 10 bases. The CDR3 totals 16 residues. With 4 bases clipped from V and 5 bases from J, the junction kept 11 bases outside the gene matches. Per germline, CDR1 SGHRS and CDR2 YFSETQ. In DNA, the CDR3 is TGCGCCAGCAGCCCTCTGCCGGGACAGGGGTGGGAGACCCAGTACTTC. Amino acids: CASSPLPGQGWETQYF.

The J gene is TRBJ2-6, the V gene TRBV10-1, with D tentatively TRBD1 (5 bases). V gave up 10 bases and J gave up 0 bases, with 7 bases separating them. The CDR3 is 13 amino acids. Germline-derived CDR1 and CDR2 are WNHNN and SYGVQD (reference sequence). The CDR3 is CATGHSGANVLTF. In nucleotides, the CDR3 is TGCGCCACCGGACACTCTGGGGCCAACGTCCTGACTTTC.